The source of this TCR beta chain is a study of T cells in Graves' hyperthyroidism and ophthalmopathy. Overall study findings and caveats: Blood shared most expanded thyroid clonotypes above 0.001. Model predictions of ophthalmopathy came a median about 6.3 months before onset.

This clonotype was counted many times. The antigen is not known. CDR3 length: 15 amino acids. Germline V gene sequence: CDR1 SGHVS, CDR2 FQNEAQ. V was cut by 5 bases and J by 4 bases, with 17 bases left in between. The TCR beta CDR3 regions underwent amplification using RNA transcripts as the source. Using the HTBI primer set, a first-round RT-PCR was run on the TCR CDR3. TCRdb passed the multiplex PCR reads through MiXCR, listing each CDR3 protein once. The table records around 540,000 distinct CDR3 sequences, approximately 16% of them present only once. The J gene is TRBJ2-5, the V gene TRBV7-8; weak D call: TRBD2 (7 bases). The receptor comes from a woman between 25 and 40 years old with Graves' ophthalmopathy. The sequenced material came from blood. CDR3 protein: CASSEQGGDRETQYF. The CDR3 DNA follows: TGTGCCAGCAGCGAACAGGGAGGGGACCGAGAGACCCAGTACTTC.